This T cell receptor (beta chain) was profiled in a study of vaccination and CD4 T cells after COVID-19. Cultured CD4+ T cell DNA underwent sequencing with the Oncomine TCR Beta short-read assay. MiXCR, applied by TCRdb to the PCR reads, yields one record per CDR3 protein. The table has approximately 20,000 distinct CDR3 sequences, about 77% seen once. Treatment defined: approximately nine-day PBMC culture with coronavirus spike peptide pools or control peptides (ViraFEST assay). Regarding this clonotype: Antigen: not known.

Specimen: CD4+ T cells from blood, cultured in vitro, collected after SARS-CoV-2 vaccination. The sequence was obtained from a human donor who received a COVID-19 vaccine.

The CDR3 coding sequence is TGTGCCAGCAGCCGGGACGGGGCTAGCACAGATACGCAGTATTTT. This gives the protein CASSRDGASTDTQYF. The V call is TRBV7-2, the J call TRBJ2-3, with D perhaps assigned TRBD1 or TRBD2 (5 bases each). CDR1 is SGHTA, CDR2 FQGNSA, per germline. Trimming removed 5 bases at V and 0 bases at J, with 12 bases between. This CDR3 spans 15 amino acids.